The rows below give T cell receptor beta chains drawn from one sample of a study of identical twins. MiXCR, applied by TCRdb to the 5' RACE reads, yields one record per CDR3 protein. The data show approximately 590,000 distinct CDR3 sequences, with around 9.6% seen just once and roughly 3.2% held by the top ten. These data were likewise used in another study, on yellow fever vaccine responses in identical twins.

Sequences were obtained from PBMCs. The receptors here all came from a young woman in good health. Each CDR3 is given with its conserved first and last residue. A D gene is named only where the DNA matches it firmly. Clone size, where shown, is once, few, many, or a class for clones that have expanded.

CDR3 protein: CSVQGTPVSSTDTQYF; CDR3 DNA: TGCAGCGTCCAAGGGACACCCGTTTCTAGCACAGATACGCAGTATTTT; clone size: few; D gene: -; J gene: TRBJ2-3; V gene: TRBV29-1
CDR3 protein: CASRSSADTQYF; CDR3 DNA: TGTGCCAGCAGGAGTTCAGCAGATACGCAGTATTTT; clone size: few; D gene: -; J gene: TRBJ2-3; V gene: TRBV6-5
CDR3 protein: CASSQAPFAGDTQYF; CDR3 DNA: TGCGCCAGCAGCCAAGCGCCATTTGCGGGGGATACGCAGTATTTT; clone size: many; D gene: -; J gene: TRBJ2-3; V gene: TRBV4-3
CDR3 protein: CASSWVPRARGETQYF; CDR3 DNA: TGTGCCAGCAGTTGGGTTCCCAGGGCGCGGGGAGAGACCCAGTACTTC; clone size: many; D gene: -; J gene: TRBJ2-5; V gene: TRBV28
CDR3 protein: CASSLDDADTQYF; CDR3 DNA: TGTGCCAGCAGTCTCGACGATGCAGATACGCAGTATTTT; clone size: many; D gene: -; J gene: TRBJ2-3; V gene: TRBV13
CDR3 protein: CASSLRGTNQPQHF; CDR3 DNA: TGTGCCAGCTCACTCAGAGGGACCAATCAGCCCCAGCATTTT; clone size: -; D gene: -; J gene: TRBJ1-5; V gene: TRBV18
CDR3 protein: CSVVTGLAESYEQYF; CDR3 DNA: TGCAGCGTTGTGACCGGACTAGCGGAATCCTACGAGCAGTACTTC; clone size: few; D gene: TRBD2; J gene: TRBJ2-7; V gene: TRBV29-1
CDR3 protein: CASSLGEAGGLYNEQFF; CDR3 DNA: TGTGCCAGCAGCCTCGGGGAGGCGGGGGGGTTGTACAATGAGCAGTTCTTC; clone size: -; D gene: TRBD2; J gene: TRBJ2-1; V gene: TRBV28
CDR3 protein: CASSPRENNQPQHF; CDR3 DNA: TGTGCCAGCAGCCCCCGGGAGAACAATCAGCCCCAGCATTTT; clone size: -; D gene: -; J gene: TRBJ1-5; V gene: TRBV6-2/TRBV6-3
CDR3 protein: CASSKRGGRTDTQYF; CDR3 DNA: TGTGCCAGCAGCAAGCGGGGGGGACGCACAGATACGCAGTATTTT; clone size: few; D gene: TRBD2; J gene: TRBJ2-3; V gene: TRBV7-8
CDR3 protein: CASTRMGSGANVLTF; CDR3 DNA: TGTGCCAGCACTCGCATGGGGTCTGGGGCCAACGTCCTGACTTTC; clone size: many; D gene: -; J gene: TRBJ2-6; V gene: TRBV3-1
CDR3 protein: CASSQATGGAKGYEQYF; CDR3 DNA: TGTGCCAGCAGCCAAGCTACAGGGGGCGCAAAGGGCTACGAGCAGTACTTC; clone size: few; D gene: TRBD1; J gene: TRBJ2-7; V gene: TRBV4-2
CDR3 protein: CASSYVGGRETQYF; CDR3 DNA: TGTGCCAGCAGTTACGTCGGTGGGAGAGAGACCCAGTACTTC; clone size: few; D gene: -; J gene: TRBJ2-5; V gene: TRBV6-2/TRBV6-3
CDR3 protein: CASSAGANTGELFF; CDR3 DNA: TGTGCCAGCAGCGCGGGAGCGAACACCGGGGAGCTGTTTTTT; clone size: many; D gene: TRBD2; J gene: TRBJ2-2; V gene: TRBV6-2/TRBV6-3
CDR3 protein: CASSQATGRTDTQYF; CDR3 DNA: TGTGCCAGCAGCCAAGCCACGGGACGCACAGATACGCAGTATTTT; clone size: many; D gene: -; J gene: TRBJ2-3; V gene: TRBV3-1
CDR3 protein: CASSLGEYTDTQYF; CDR3 DNA: TGTGCCAGCAGCTTAGGGGAGTACACAGATACGCAGTATTTT; clone size: -; D gene: -; J gene: TRBJ2-3; V gene: TRBV7-9
CDR3 protein: CSATPGGVLEQFF; CDR3 DNA: TGCAGTGCAACCCCCGGCGGGGTCCTTGAGCAGTTCTTC; clone size: -; D gene: -; J gene: TRBJ2-1; V gene: TRBV20-1
CDR3 protein: CASSQGVPSYNEQFF; CDR3 DNA: TGTGCCAGCAGCCAAGGGGTGCCCTCCTACAATGAGCAGTTCTTC; clone size: -; D gene: -; J gene: TRBJ2-1; V gene: TRBV3-1
CDR3 protein: CSGQLDPGELFF; CDR3 DNA: TGCAGCGGACAACTTGACCCAGGGGAGCTGTTTTTT; clone size: many; D gene: -; J gene: TRBJ2-2; V gene: TRBV29-1
CDR3 protein: CSVTGWDEAFF; CDR3 DNA: TGCAGCGTTACAGGGTGGGATGAAGCTTTCTTT; clone size: -; D gene: -; J gene: TRBJ1-1; V gene: TRBV29-1
CDR3 protein: CSVPEPTGPGTDTQYF; CDR3 DNA: TGCAGCGTTCCCGAACCCACAGGGCCTGGCACAGATACGCAGTATTTT; clone size: -; D gene: -; J gene: TRBJ2-3; V gene: TRBV29-1
CDR3 protein: CSSGTGTGGLFF; CDR3 DNA: TGCAGCTCTGGGACAGGCACCGGGGGGCTGTTTTTT; clone size: -; D gene: TRBD1; J gene: TRBJ2-2; V gene: TRBV29-1
CDR3 protein: CSAYDRASGETQYF; CDR3 DNA: TGCAGTGCTTACGACAGGGCCTCGGGAGAGACCCAGTACTTC; clone size: -; D gene: TRBD1; J gene: TRBJ2-5; V gene: TRBV20-1
CDR3 protein: CASSRGDSNYGYTF; CDR3 DNA: TGTGCCAGCAGTCGGGGGGACAGTAACTATGGCTACACCTTC; clone size: few; D gene: TRBD1; J gene: TRBJ1-2; V gene: TRBV28
CDR3 protein: CASSLRLAGTYNEQFF; CDR3 DNA: TGTGCCAGCAGCTTAAGACTAGCCGGAACTTATAATGAGCAGTTCTTC; clone size: many; D gene: TRBD2; J gene: TRBJ2-1; V gene: TRBV9
CDR3 protein: CASSPVSRGSGGNEQFF; CDR3 DNA: TGTGCCAGCTCACCAGTGTCCCGCGGGAGCGGGGGCAATGAGCAGTTCTTC; clone size: few; D gene: TRBD2; J gene: TRBJ2-1; V gene: TRBV18
CDR3 protein: CASSLAAGAGNTIYF; CDR3 DNA: TGCGCCAGCAGCTTGGCCGCGGGGGCTGGAAACACCATATATTTT; clone size: many; D gene: -; J gene: TRBJ1-3; V gene: TRBV5-1
CDR3 protein: CASRSRAPEQFF; CDR3 DNA: TGTGCCAGCAGAAGCCGTGCGCCTGAGCAGTTCTTC; clone size: few; D gene: -; J gene: TRBJ2-1; V gene: TRBV27
CDR3 protein: CSATLGGNTDTQYF; CDR3 DNA: TGCAGTGCGACCTTGGGGGGTAACACAGATACGCAGTATTTT; clone size: -; D gene: -; J gene: TRBJ2-3; V gene: TRBV20-1
CDR3 protein: CASSKSNQETQYF; CDR3 DNA: TGTGCCAGCAGTAAGAGTAATCAAGAGACCCAGTACTTC; clone size: -; D gene: -; J gene: TRBJ2-5; V gene: TRBV27
CDR3 protein: CASSLTGQGSSTDTQYF; CDR3 DNA: TGTGCCAGCAGCCTGACGGGACAGGGGTCTAGCACAGATACGCAGTATTTT; clone size: few; D gene: TRBD1; J gene: TRBJ2-3; V gene: TRBV7-2
CDR3 protein: CASSRQGARGNTEAFF; CDR3 DNA: TGTGCCAGCAGCCGACAGGGGGCTCGAGGGAACACTGAAGCTTTCTTT; clone size: many; D gene: TRBD1; J gene: TRBJ1-1; V gene: TRBV6-1
CDR3 protein: CASSTEGSYNSPLHF; CDR3 DNA: TGTGCCAGTAGTACAGAGGGATCCTATAATTCACCCCTCCACTTT; clone size: -; D gene: -; J gene: TRBJ1-6; V gene: TRBV19
CDR3 protein: CASNPEGETQYF; CDR3 DNA: TGTGCCAGCAACCCCGAAGGGGAGACCCAGTACTTC; clone size: few; D gene: -; J gene: TRBJ2-5; V gene: TRBV12-3/TRBV12-4
CDR3 protein: CASRPGTPTDTQYF; CDR3 DNA: TGTGCCAGCAGACCCGGGACCCCCACAGATACGCAGTATTTT; clone size: -; D gene: -; J gene: TRBJ2-3; V gene: TRBV5-4
CDR3 protein: CASSKTSGLHNEQFF; CDR3 DNA: TGTGCCAGTAGTAAGACTAGCGGGTTACACAATGAGCAGTTCTTC; clone size: few; D gene: TRBD2; J gene: TRBJ2-1; V gene: TRBV19
CDR3 protein: CASSLKGIYEQYF; CDR3 DNA: TGCGCCAGCAGCTTGAAAGGAATCTACGAGCAGTACTTC; clone size: many; D gene: -; J gene: TRBJ2-7; V gene: TRBV5-1
CDR3 protein: CASSAYVQGANTGELFF; CDR3 DNA: TGTGCCAGCAGCGCATACGTACAGGGGGCGAACACCGGGGAGCTGTTTTTT; clone size: few; D gene: TRBD1; J gene: TRBJ2-2; V gene: TRBV9
CDR3 protein: CASSPGNRGRPKNIQYF; CDR3 DNA: TGTGCCAGCAGTCCGGGGAACAGGGGACGGCCCAAAAACATTCAGTACTTC; clone size: -; D gene: TRBD1; J gene: TRBJ2-4; V gene: TRBV6-1
CDR3 protein: CASSPDLPSYNEQFF; CDR3 DNA: TGTGCCAGCTCACCCGACCTCCCTTCCTACAATGAGCAGTTCTTC; clone size: -; D gene: -; J gene: TRBJ2-1; V gene: TRBV18